A single sample is the source of the 7 T cell receptor beta chains below, sequenced in a study of long-term antiretroviral therapy in people with HIV. Researchers ran immunoSEQ v3.0 at survey level. Assay: immunoSEQ multiplex PCR; the TCRdb copy retains only in-frame clones and omits some. Of some 29,000 clones listed, 95% to 98% were seen once; the top ten hold around 1.8%. The specimen comprised unsorted PBMCs, sampled 7.6 years after starting antiretroviral therapy. These receptors came from a man aged 30 to 39 with HIV.

The rearrangement links TRBV19 to TRBJ1-3; D perhaps matches TRBD1 (6 bases). Germline V gene lookup returns CDR1 LNHDA and CDR2 SQIVND (reference sequence). This CDR3 is built from 13 residues. V lost 8 bases, J lost 7 bases, and 15 bases lay in between. The CDR3 nucleotides read TGTGCCAGTCCCTCCCAGAGGGGGAACACCATATATTTT. Protein sequence: CASPSQRGNTIYF.

The chain couples TRBV2 to TRBJ2-3; either TRBD1 or TRBD2 may supply D (6 bases each). The CDR3 spans 15 residues. Germline assignment: CDR1 SNHLY and CDR2 FYNNEI. V lost 4 bases, J lost 3 bases, and 14 bases lay in between. CDR3 amino acids: CASSARGRITDTQYF. CDR3 DNA: TGTGCCAGCAGTGCGAGGGGGAGGATAACAGATACGCAGTATTTT.

The V call is TRBV4-2, the J call TRBJ2-1; 9 bases align to TRBD2. Germline V gene data show CDR1 as LGHNA and CDR2 as YNFKEQ. There are 14 residues in the CDR3. The ends lost 3 bases at V and 7 bases at J; junction bases unmatched: 4. The CDR3 coding sequence is TGTGCCAGCAGCCAGGATCTAGCGGGAAATGAGCAGTTCTTC. Its translation: CASSQDLAGNEQFF.

The chain combines TRBV29-1 with TRBJ2-5, with 13 bases matching TRBD2. The trim removed 4 bases at V and 0 bases at J, leaving 8 bases unmatched. CDR1 and CDR2 (germline): SQVTM, ANQGSEA. This CDR3 has 17 amino acids. The CDR3 DNA is TGCAGCGTTGTTAGACTAGCGGGGGGCGGGTACCAAGAGACCCAGTACTTC. Encoded protein: CSVVRLAGGGYQETQYF.

The rearrangement links TRBV4-1 to TRBJ1-3, with D perhaps TRBD1 (5 bases). CDR1 is MGHRA and CDR2 is YSYEKL in the germline V gene. There are 15 residues in the CDR3. The V end was cut by 8 bases, the J end by 4 bases, with 18 bases between. In nucleotides, the CDR3 is TGCGCCAGCTCCTCTGCAGGGCTGATCGGAAACACCATATATTTT. Its protein product is CASSSAGLIGNTIYF.

The chain carries TRBV6-5 and TRBJ2-3, with unresolved D. The V end was cut by 6 bases, the J end by 0 bases, with 7 bases between. The germline V gene has CDR1 MNHEY and CDR2 SVGAGI. The CDR3 is made up of 13 amino acids. In nucleotides, the CDR3 is TGTGCCAGCAGGGCCCGAAGCACAGATACGCAGTATTTT. Its protein product is CASRARSTDTQYF.

V and J are TRBV30 and TRBJ2-6, with D tentatively TRBD1 (6 bases). This CDR3 comprises 19 residues. Deletions cut 2 bases from V and 1 base from J, with 21 bases between. The V gene's germline CDR1 is GTSNPN and CDR2 SVGIG (reference sequence). The CDR3 bases are TGTGCCTGGAGTACCCGAGGGGGTTGGAGACTTTCTGGGGCCAACGTCCTGACTTTC. This encodes CAWSTRGGWRLSGANVLTF. Using reference TRBV30 and TRBJ2-6 for the parts outside the CDR3, the full variable domain is SQTIHQWPATLVQPVGSPLSLECTVEGTSNPNLYWYRQAAGRGLQLLFYSVGIGQISSEVPQNLSASRPQDRQFILSSKKLLLSDSGFYLCAWSTRGGWRLSGANVLTFGAGSRLTVL.